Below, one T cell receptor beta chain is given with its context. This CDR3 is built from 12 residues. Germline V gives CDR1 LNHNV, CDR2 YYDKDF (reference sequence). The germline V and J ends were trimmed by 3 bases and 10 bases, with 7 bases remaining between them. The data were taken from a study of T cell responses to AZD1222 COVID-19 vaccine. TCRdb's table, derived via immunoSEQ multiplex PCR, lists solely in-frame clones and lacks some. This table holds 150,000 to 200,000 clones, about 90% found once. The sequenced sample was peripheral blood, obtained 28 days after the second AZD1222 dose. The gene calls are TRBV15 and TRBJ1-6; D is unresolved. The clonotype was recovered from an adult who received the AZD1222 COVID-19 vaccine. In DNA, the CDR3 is TGTGCCACCAGCAGGGTGGACTCACCCCTCCACTTT. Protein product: CATSRVDSPLHF.